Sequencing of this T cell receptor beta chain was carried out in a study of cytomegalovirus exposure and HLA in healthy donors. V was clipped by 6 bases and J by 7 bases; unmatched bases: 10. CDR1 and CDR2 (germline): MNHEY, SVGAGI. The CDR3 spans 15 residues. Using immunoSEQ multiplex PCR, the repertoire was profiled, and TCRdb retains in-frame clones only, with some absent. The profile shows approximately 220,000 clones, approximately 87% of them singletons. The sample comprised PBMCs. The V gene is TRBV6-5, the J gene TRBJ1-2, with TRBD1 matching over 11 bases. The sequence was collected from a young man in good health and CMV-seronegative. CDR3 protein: CASRTGQGGLSGYTF. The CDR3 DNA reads TGTGCCAGCAGGACGGGACAGGGGGGACTGAGTGGCTACACCTTC.